This entry features one TCR beta chain sequence. It has no known antigen specificity. One base away there is no much larger clone; base qualities are not given. The cohort consisted of 666 healthy bone marrow donors. All cohort members were sampled while nominally healthy, although unrecorded immune exposures were likely present. The donor tested CMV seropositive, placing the donor among the 290 or so seropositive members of the cohort. A peripheral blood sample was provided by each donor, and peripheral blood mononuclear cells were used for TCR beta sequencing. The Qiagen DNeasy Blood Extraction Kit was used to extract genomic DNA from the blood cell samples. From its cysteine to its phenylalanine, the CDR3 spans 16 amino acids. Only the CDR3 portion is preserved as DNA: 48 bases, with reading frame beginning at the first base. V sheds 0 bases and J sheds 4 bases, leaving 15 bases between their ends. The germline V gene provides CDR1 SGHRS and CDR2 YFSETQ.

The data are from a study of cytomegalovirus exposure and HLA in healthy donors (dated by TCRdb to 2016 to 2017). In terms of the full investigation: An earlier analysis of several hundred of the donors reported over 250 Gb of sequence data and 117 million unique TCR beta sequences obtained from around 190 million T cells. Among about 410 genotyped donors of the cohort, an average of roughly 230,000 unique TCR beta nucleotide sequences was sequenced per donor, of which roughly 18% were non-productive. In addition to the first cohort of approximately 650 subjects, a separate validation cohort of 130 or so different subjects was used. An earlier analysis of around 580 of the donors used high-throughput TCR beta sequencing to judge whether each TCR beta V gene segment behaved as functional or pseudogenic. Every discovery cohort repertoire had been produced on one sequencing platform. Rather than using new phenotypic data, the later analysis identified candidate immune exposures from TCR beta sequences and from how often those sequences occurred across donors. The study was designed to test whether signatures of past pathogen exposure could be identified by cataloging public T cell receptors. Donor age, sex, ethnicity and CMV serostatus were compiled alongside the repertoire data. The number of typed donors differed by locus: about 629-640 for A, B, C, DRB1 and DQB1; approximately 520 for DQA1; around 580 for DPA1; and around 450 for DPB1. A later analysis re-analyzed previously published TCR beta repertoires from approximately 700 donors and added high-resolution HLA genotyping to study TCR occurrence patterns. Using immunosequencing, the study profiled T cell repertoires from roughly 650 subjects and related those repertoires to cytomegalovirus serostatus. In a later genetic analysis, genome-wide SNP genotypes for about three fifths of the roughly 670 donors were used, and that subset was treated as a discovery cohort. The genetic ancestry cluster associated with self-reported Caucasian donors included 81% of the 398 genotyped donors. Roughly 5 DR-DQ haplotypes were handled as single units for association and clustering, since linkage in the cohort was strong. To predict cytomegalovirus infection status, the study brought together high-throughput TCR immunosequencing, statistical association of individual TCRs with disease status, and machine learning. HLA typing covered class I and class II loci at four-digit resolution. An early release covering roughly 580 HLA-typed donors comprised approximately 300 gigabases of sequencing data and tens of millions of unique TCR sequences. Results and caveats for the whole study, not just this receptor: Strong co-occurrence of HLA alleles, especially DR and DQ, made assigning TCR associations to individual alleles difficult. A further reported finding was that TCR beta sequences accurately predicted the HLA-A and HLA-B alleles for most subjects in the first cohort. A cluster of highly shared sequence variants was judged likely to be a technical artifact of the sequencing pipeline. Most TCR sequences were seen in very few donors, while some public TCRs were found in many individuals. HLA typing was unavailable for some donors at each locus, so association tests used only the typed subset. In an earlier analysis of 500 to 650 of the donors, most TCR beta V segments appeared in productive rearrangements about 90% or about 30% of the time, broadly matching IMGT annotations. According to a later genetic analysis, donors in an Asian-associated ancestry cluster had fewer N-insertions in productive TCRs than the approximately 700-donor mean. In vitro tests confirmed that a few of the cytomegalovirus-associated TCR beta chains recognize cytomegalovirus antigens. In this cohort, only TCR beta chains were sequenced, and detectable features were limited by the absence of alpha or paired-chain data. Correlated functional status among segregating V segments might be attributable to linkage disequilibrium, but an unknown experimental factor could not be ruled out. In a later genetic analysis, a missense DCLRE1C variant was associated with V-gene and J-gene trimming of TCR beta chains, and the association was replicated in an independent cohort. Compared with equally common non-associated chains, HLA-associated TCR beta chains in a later analysis were more clonally expanded and had lower generation probabilities. Some IMGT-functional V segments, including TRBV6-2 and TRBV6-3, could not be distinguished by the 87-base-pair reads and were therefore excluded. For the cohort, immune exposure information was limited to CMV serostatus. The authors suggested that the approach could potentially be generalized to other disease states and immunological phenotypes. A later analysis reported that several top co-occurrence clusters appeared linked to parvovirus B19, influenza, CMV and Epstein-Barr virus. Specific HLA alleles were associated with some 15,000 TCR beta sequences at a false discovery rate of 0.05 in a later analysis. Roughly uniform sequencing depth across donors was assumed in presence/absence analyses, although this assumption may not hold. A total of 150 to 200 TCR beta chains were listed by the study as associated with cytomegalovirus. In a later analysis, TCR association rates were found to vary across HLA loci, with the most associated TCRs seen for DRB1 alleles and the fewest for HLA-C alleles. According to a later analysis, most CMV-associated TCR beta chains appeared to be HLA-restricted, and the HLA associations seemed to be driven largely by CMV exposure. Because counts were too low, roughly 18 rarely observed V segments, including chromosome 9 orphons, were left out of the earlier analysis of approximately 500 of the donors. The classifier was reported to diagnose cytomegalovirus status with high specificity and sensitivity in both the original cohort and the validation cohort.

Receptor libraries were prepared by the immunoSEQ multiplex PCR assay. A mixture of 60 forward primers for TCR Vbeta segments and 13 reverse primers for TCR Jbeta segments was used in the multiplex PCR. Amplification of the CDR3 region of rearranged TCR beta genes was performed with a multiplex PCR assay on genomic DNA. Amplified TCR beta libraries were sequenced as 87-base-pair reads on the Illumina HiSeq System. As for the authors' bioinformatics: Across the 700 or so repertoires, a later analysis counted 75 million to 90 million unique TCR beta chains, 9 million to 14 million of which were shared by at least two donors. Raw reads were error-corrected and collapsed into unique sequences by a nearest-neighbor algorithm in which closely related sequences were merged to remove PCR and sequencing errors. CDR3 sequences were aligned to IMGT reference sequences to assign V, D and J gene segments. For a sequence to be retained, a match of at least six nucleotides to both a V gene segment and a J gene segment was required. A rearrangement was called productive if the CDR3 had no stop codons and remained in frame with V and J, and every other rearrangement was called non-productive. Following IMGT convention, CDR3 was defined as the stretch from the second conserved V-encoded cysteine to the conserved J-encoded phenylalanine. Sequences without an unambiguous match to a single V gene segment were excluded from the earlier analysis of several hundred of the donors. In an earlier analysis of more than 500 of the donors, a V segment was called functional when productive rearrangements were above 56.7%, and segregating when the standard deviation between donors exceeded 5%. To diagnose cytomegalovirus status from the catalog of TCR beta chain sequences, a statistical classification framework was built. V and J gene assignment, in a later analysis, came from comparing TCR nucleotide sequences with IMGT/GENE-DB human TR gene sequences. In a later analysis, CDR3 sequences and most-parsimonious VDJ recombination scenarios were assigned using the TCRdist pipeline. In a later analysis, every TCR beta chain was defined by the combination of its CDR3 amino acid sequence and its V-gene family, and reads without a unique V-gene family were dropped. In a later analysis, several hundred highly shared, low-generation-probability nucleotide sequences were removed to address suspected cross-contamination and a sequencing artifact. In a later analysis, a clonal expansion index for each public chain was calculated from normalized within-repertoire ranks of inferred template counts. A later analysis computed generation probabilities with a VDJ recombination model fitted to out-of-frame rearrangements, and checked the results against IGoR. In a later analysis, TCR-TCR, TCR-HLA and TCR-CMV co-occurrence was scored with hypergeometric tests, and a repertoire-size bias correction was applied to TCR pairs. A later analysis estimated false discovery rates by permuting HLA or CMV assignments 20 times. A later analysis grouped co-occurring TCRs with DBSCAN, adding TCRdist sequence similarity when clustering within HLA-allele-positive subsets. Repertoires with fewer than 30,000 or more than 120,000 public chains, plus five repertoires with anomalous nucleotide sharing, were excluded from co-occurrence clustering. In its TCRdb copy, this immuneACCESS table keeps in-frame sequences only and misses some clones. Where compared with another copy, unresolved V genes explain less than half of these, and the others have no known cause. That table furnishes V, J and clone size, whereas the DNA furnished D and trimming. Here the sample has 100,000 to 150,000 clones; 17% occur a single time. Together, the top ten hold 2.9% of the sample.

The source of this sequence is a female donor in good health and CMV-seropositive. The sample consisted of PBMCs. The rearranged chain carries TRBV5-1 and TRBJ2-3, with no confident D gene call. The encoded CDR3 is CASSLDTLAPPDTQYF. In nucleotide form, the sequence is TGCGCCAGCAGCTTGGACACCCTTGCACCCCCAGATACGCAGTATTTT.